This is a list of T cell receptor beta chains from one sample in a study of blood T cells in healthy people across ages. TCRdb analysed the 5' RACE reads with MiXCR anew, one entry per CDR3 protein. This table holds 1.5 million to 2 million distinct CDR3 sequences, around half found once. Sequencing used blood. The receptors come from a woman aged 40 to 50 in good health. Both conserved end residues are part of each CDR3. The D gene is left open where the match is weak. Expanded clones are given a class, and other clones once, few, many or no size at all.

D: NA
J: TRBJ2-1
V: TRBV13
size: NA
DNA: TGTGCCAGCAGCTCCACCCGACAGGAGCAGTTCTTC
CDR3: CASSSTRQEQFF

D: NA
J: TRBJ1-1
V: TRBV9
size: NA
DNA: TGTGCCAGCAGTGGCAGTGAAGCTTTCTTT
CDR3: CASSGSEAFF

D: NA
J: TRBJ1-2
V: TRBV20-1
size: NA
DNA: TGCAGTGCTAGAGCCCAAGACTATGGCTACACCTTC
CDR3: CSARAQDYGYTF

D: NA
J: TRBJ2-1
V: TRBV29-1
size: many
DNA: TGCAGCGTTGAACGCGAGTACAATGAGCAGTTCTTC
CDR3: CSVEREYNEQFF

D: NA
J: TRBJ1-2
V: TRBV29-1
size: NA
DNA: TGCAGCGTCCCCTCGGACAGATCTAACTATGGCTACACCTTC
CDR3: CSVPSDRSNYGYTF

D: NA
J: TRBJ2-3
V: TRBV28
size: few
DNA: TGTGCCAGCAGTTTGTGTCGAGATACGCAGTATTTT
CDR3: CASSLCRDTQYF

D: NA
J: TRBJ2-5
V: TRBV5-1
size: NA
DNA: TGCGCCAGCAGCTTGGAGACAGTCGGAGAGACCCAGTACTTC
CDR3: CASSLETVGETQYF

D: TRBD1
J: TRBJ2-5
V: TRBV29-1
size: many
DNA: TGCAGCGACTTGACAGGGCCCGGCGGGACCCAGTACTTC
CDR3: CSDLTGPGGTQYF

D: NA
J: TRBJ2-5
V: TRBV25-1
size: few
DNA: TGTGCCAGCAGTGATCCGGCCAGGGGATTTGGGACCCAGTACTTC
CDR3: CASSDPARGFGTQYF

D: NA
J: TRBJ2-1
V: TRBV9
size: NA
DNA: TGTGCCAGCATCGTTATTAGGGGCTCCTACAATGAGCAGTTCTTC
CDR3: CASIVIRGSYNEQFF

D: NA
J: TRBJ2-5
V: TRBV11-2
size: NA
DNA: TGTGCCAGCCTCTGGGAGACCCAGTACTTC
CDR3: CASLWETQYF

D: NA
J: TRBJ1-6
V: TRBV7-6
size: NA
DNA: TGTGCCAGCAGATCAGCCCAGGGTTTTGGGTCACCTCTCCACTTT
CDR3: CASRSAQGFGSPLHF

D: NA
J: TRBJ2-4
V: TRBV28
size: NA
DNA: TGTGCCAGCAGTTTGGAGGACTTAGCCAAAAACATTCAGTACTTC
CDR3: CASSLEDLAKNIQYF

D: NA
J: TRBJ2-5
V: TRBV20-1
size: few
DNA: TGCAGTGCGGCGGACAGCGGGGCGACCCAGTACTTC
CDR3: CSAADSGATQYF

D: TRBD1
J: TRBJ2-7
V: TRBV7-9
size: few
DNA: TGTGCCAGTCACCGGCTGGGACAGGGGGTCTACGAGCAGTACTTC
CDR3: CASHRLGQGVYEQYF

D: NA
J: TRBJ2-5
V: TRBV12-3/TRBV12-4
size: NA
DNA: TGTGCCAGCTGCCGGGAATCGGGGACCCAGTACTTC
CDR3: CASCRESGTQYF

D: NA
J: TRBJ2-6
V: TRBV20-1
size: NA
DNA: TGCAGTGCTAGAGATGCGAGCTCTGGGGCCAACGTCCTGACTTTC
CDR3: CSARDASSGANVLTF